The 11 T cell receptor beta chains below were found in one sample sequenced in a study of early T cells in non-severe SARS-CoV-2 infection. TCRdb fed the 5' RACE reads into MiXCR, producing one record per CDR3 protein. The table includes some 90,000 distinct CDR3 sequences, just under 15% detected once. The material sequenced was whole blood. The receptors were sampled from an adult who was a healthcare worker with PCR-confirmed SARS-CoV-2 infection or an uninfected control (not recorded which).

This clonotype was seen more than once but under ten times. This chain connects TRBV9 to TRBJ2-5; D might be TRBD1 or TRBD2, each matching 5 bases. The germline V gene has CDR1 SGDLS and CDR2 YYNGEE. This CDR3 is 14 amino acids long. Trimming left V 3 bases short and J 1 base short, with 10 bases between. The CDR3 spells CASSERGSQETQYF. CDR3 nucleotides: TGTGCCAGCAGCGAGAGGGGTAGCCAAGAGACCCAGTACTTC. Based on the CDR3 plus reference TRBV9 and TRBJ2-5, the full variable domain is DSGVTQTPKHLITATGQRVTLRCSPRSGDLSVYWYQQSLDQGLQFLIQYYNGEERAKGNILERFSAQQFPDLHSELNLSSLELGDSALYFCASSERGSQETQYFGPGTRLLVL.

This clonotype was recorded many times. The CDR3 is CASSRGGLSYEQYF. DNA for the CDR3: TGTGCCAGCAGCCGTGGTGGGCTCTCCTACGAGCAGTACTTC. The chain links TRBV5-6 to TRBJ2-7, with D hard to call. The germline V gene encodes CDR1 SGHDT and CDR2 YYEEEE. V was shortened by 4 bases and J by 0 bases, with 11 bases between the two germline ends. This CDR3 is 14 amino acids long.

The table lists this clonotype with a few counts. J is TRBJ2-7 and V is TRBV12-3 or TRBV12-4; a weak D match, TRBD1 (5 bases). Trimming stripped 3 bases from V and 2 bases from J, with 11 bases between. The CDR3 extends over 14 amino acids. For the CDR3, the DNA is TGTGCCAGCAGTTTTCGAGGCAGGGCCTACGAGCAGTACTTC. Translation gives CASSFRGRAYEQYF.

The table lists this clonotype with a few counts. V gene TRBV4-1 combines with J gene TRBJ2-5; D is uncertain. In germline, CDR1 is MGHRA, CDR2 YSYEKL. This CDR3 contains 12 residues. Trimming removed 3 bases at V and 7 bases at J, with 9 bases between. The CDR3 nucleotides read TGCGCCAGCAGCCATCCCGAAGGGACCCAGTACTTC. It codes for CASSHPEGTQYF.

Many counts were recorded for this clonotype. The chain uses TRBV5-1 and TRBJ1-2; no definite D call. Germline V CDR1 and CDR2: SGHRS, YFSETQ. V dropped 0 bases and J dropped 3 bases, with 12 bases sitting between them. There are 15 residues in the CDR3. This chain's CDR3 is CASSLEREKHYGYTF. The CDR3 nucleotides are TGCGCCAGCAGCTTGGAGAGGGAAAAGCACTATGGCTACACCTTC.

Many counts were recorded for this clonotype. The V call is TRBV12-3 or TRBV12-4, the J call TRBJ2-7, with TRBD2 as a possible D gene (6 bases). The CDR3 contains 15 residues. Between the trimmed V and J ends, which lost 1 base and 5 bases, there was a span of 15 bases. CDR3 nucleotide sequence: TGTGCCAGCAGTTTAGGGTCGAGGGCGGGGAACGAGCAGTACTTC. Translating gives CASSLGSRAGNEQYF.

This clonotype was observed a handful of times. The V call is TRBV20-1, the J call TRBJ1-2; D remains ambiguous. The CDR3 is 11 residues long. Deletions cut 0 bases from V and 7 bases from J, with 6 bases between. Germline loops: CDR1 DFQATT, CDR2 SNEGSKA (reference sequence). The CDR3 DNA follows: TGCAGTGCTAGAGATCGAAGTGGCTACACCTTC. It codes for CSARDRSGYTF.

J is TRBJ2-5 and V is TRBV6-5, with TRBD2 matching over 13 bases. V was pared by 5 bases and J by 7 bases, with 4 bases of the junction left unmatched. The germline V gene has CDR1 MNHEY and CDR2 SVGAGI. There are 14 residues in the CDR3. The CDR3 here is CASSPRTSGGTQYF. DNA for the CDR3: TGTGCCAGCAGTCCCAGGACTAGCGGGGGGACCCAGTACTTC.

This clonotype was counted ten times or more. The chain is built from TRBV4-3 and TRBJ1-5, with D tentatively TRBD1 (5 bases). Germline V lookup: CDR1 LGHNA, CDR2 YSLEER. V was cut by 0 bases and J by 4 bases, with 10 bases left in between. The length of the CDR3 is 15 residues. As DNA, the CDR3 is TGCGCCAGCAGCCAAGACGCGGGGGAAAATCAGCCCCAGCATTTT. It yields the protein CASSQDAGENQPQHF.

The chain joins TRBV5-1 to TRBJ2-3; weak D call: TRBD1 (5 bases). Germline-derived CDR1 and CDR2 are SGHRS and YFSETQ. Trimming shortened V by 3 bases and J by 6 bases, and 17 bases separated the two germline ends. This CDR3 is built from 15 residues. Here the CDR3 DNA reads TGCGCCAGCAGCTCGGGCCAGGGAAGGGCCGATACGCAGTATTTT. This codes for CASSSGQGRADTQYF. Supplemented by reference TRBV5-1 and TRBJ2-3, the full variable domain reads KAGVTQTPRYLIKTRGQQVTLSCSPISGHRSVSWYQQTPGQGLQFLFEYFSETQRNKGNFPGRFSGRQFSNSRSEMNVSTLELGDSALYLCASSSGQGRADTQYFGPGTRLTVL.

The rearrangement joins TRBV7-9 to TRBJ2-2; TRBD1 or TRBD2 may be the D gene (5 bases each). This CDR3 region has 13 residues. CDR1 and CDR2 (germline): SEHNR, FQNEAQ (reference sequence). Deletions cut 3 bases from V and 3 bases from J, with 5 bases between. CDR3 region: CASSLGDTGELFF. The CDR3 bases are TGTGCCAGCAGCTTGGGGGACACCGGGGAGCTGTTTTTT.